This TCR beta chain was sequenced in a study of cytomegalovirus exposure and HLA in healthy donors. Whole-study context: HLA-typed donors contributed 65 million to 85 million unique TCRs, which were held in an early data release. General study points: Sequencing depth roughly uniform across donors was assumed in presence/absence analyses.

With regard to this clone: What it recognizes is unknown.

It was with 60 Vbeta and 13 Jbeta primers that the PCR ran. Assay: immunoSEQ multiplex PCR; the TCRdb copy retains only in-frame clones and omits some. The data contain about 73,000 clones, roughly 71% of them singletons. The TCR comes from a man aged 65 to 85 in good health and CMV-seronegative. What was sequenced was PBMCs.

CDR3 amino acids: CASSLGGETGAQNEQFF. As DNA, the CDR3 is TGCGCCAGCAGCTTAGGGGGCGAGACAGGGGCCCAGAATGAGCAGTTCTTC. The chain couples TRBV5-1 to TRBJ2-1, with TRBD1 matching 8 bases. Germline V lookup: CDR1 SGHRS, CDR2 YFSETQ. V dropped 2 bases and J dropped 7; count of bases not matched to a gene: 14. CDR3 length: 17 residues.